Listed below are T cell receptor beta chains from one sample, sequenced in a study of CD8 T cells in ankylosing spondylitis. TCRdb re-called the 5' RACE reads with MiXCR, one entry per CDR3 protein. The sample holds 50,000 to 75,000 distinct CDR3 sequences, roughly 6.2% seen once. Sequenced: synovial fluid, either unsorted or a sorted T cell fraction (not recorded which). The receptor set was obtained from a male donor with ankylosing spondylitis. CDR3s include the opening cysteine and the closing phenylalanine or tryptophan. Each record gives: D gene, V gene, clone size, J gene, CDR3 protein, CDR3 DNA. The D gene is left open where the match is weak. Clone size is not always given. Where it is, it says once, few, many or a class for expanded clones.

TRBD2	TRBV29-1	many	TRBJ2-7	CSVRRTSGTSYEQYF	TGCAGCGTCCGTCGGACTAGCGGGACCTCCTACGAGCAGTACTTC
TRBD2	TRBV27	few	TRBJ2-5	CASSLSTSGRETQYF	TGTGCCAGCAGTTTATCGACTAGCGGGAGGGAGACCCAGTACTTC
TRBD2	TRBV20-1	many	TRBJ2-2	CSATVAERGTGELFF	TGCAGTGCTACTGTGGCCGAGCGGGGCACCGGGGAGCTGTTTTTT
.	TRBV5-5	many	TRBJ2-3	CASSLEGADTQYF	TGTGCCAGCAGCTTGGAAGGGGCAGATACGCAGTATTTT
.	TRBV19	many	TRBJ2-2	CASSPQTNTGELFF	TGTGCCAGTAGTCCACAGACGAACACCGGGGAGCTGTTTTTT
.	TRBV11-2	few	TRBJ2-1	CASSALRQYNEQFF	TGTGCCAGCAGCGCCTTGCGGCAATACAATGAGCAGTTCTTC
.	TRBV19	.	TRBJ1-5	CASTPGSGPSNQPQHF	TGTGCCAGTACCCCCGGGTCCGGGCCTAGCAATCAGCCCCAGCATTTT
TRBD2	TRBV18	.	TRBJ2-5	CASSKFGTRQETQYF	TGTGCCAGCTCAAAGTTCGGGACTAGGCAAGAGACCCAGTACTTC
TRBD1	TRBV20-1	many	TRBJ1-4	CSARAGTGGHIATNEKLFF	TGCAGTGCTAGAGCCGGGACAGGGGGTCATATCGCAACTAATGAAAAACTGTTTTTT
.	TRBV5-1	few	TRBJ1-3	CASSLASVGTGNTIYF	TGCGCCAGCAGCTTGGCCTCTGTAGGGACTGGAAACACCATATATTTT
TRBD2	TRBV4-2	many	TRBJ2-7	CASRATSGRASYEQYF	TGTGCCAGCAGGGCCACTAGCGGGAGGGCCTCCTACGAGCAGTACTTC
.	TRBV18	.	TRBJ2-3	CASSPLDTDTQYF	TGTGCCAGCTCACCGCTCGACACAGATACGCAGTATTTT
.	TRBV15	many	TRBJ1-2	CATSRDRGAYYGYTF	TGTGCCACCAGCAGAGATCGGGGGGCTTACTATGGCTACACCTTC
.	TRBV12-3/TRBV12-4	medium-sized	TRBJ1-5	CASSPSFSQPQHF	TGTGCCAGCAGTCCCTCTTTTAGTCAGCCCCAGCATTTT
.	TRBV6-2/TRBV6-3	many	TRBJ2-2	CASSYGPRGFMNTGELFF	TGTGCCAGCAGTTACGGGCCTCGGGGGTTTATGAACACCGGGGAGCTGTTTTTT
TRBD1	TRBV9	.	TRBJ1-1	CASSGGQGAWDTEAFF	TGTGCCAGCAGCGGCGGACAGGGGGCATGGGACACTGAAGCTTTCTTT
TRBD2	TRBV18	.	TRBJ2-3	CASSPRGGTSDTDTQYF	TGTGCCAGCTCACCAAGAGGCGGGACTAGCGACACAGATACGCAGTATTTT
TRBD1	TRBV7-2	.	TRBJ2-7	CASSLQGARYEQYF	TGTGCCAGCAGCTTACAGGGGGCTCGGTACGAGCAGTACTTC
.	TRBV20-1	many	TRBJ2-3	CSALPSSTDTQYF	TGCAGTGCCCTACCTAGCAGCACAGATACGCAGTATTTT
.	TRBV18	.	TRBJ2-3	CASSPLRGEQDTQYF	TGTGCCAGCTCACCACTGAGGGGGGAACAAGATACGCAGTATTTT
.	TRBV7-2	many	TRBJ2-7	CASSFRVGFNYEQYF	TGTGCCAGCAGCTTCCGCGTGGGATTTAACTACGAGCAGTACTTC
TRBD1	TRBV20-1	many	TRBJ2-7	CSALDRGRGGEQYF	TGCAGTGCTCTCGACAGGGGCCGAGGTGGTGAGCAGTACTTC
.	TRBV9	many	TRBJ2-7	CASSVGGEPSYEQYF	TGTGCCAGCAGCGTAGGGGGAGAGCCCTCCTACGAGCAGTACTTC
.	TRBV12-3/TRBV12-4	many	TRBJ2-1	CASIARDDYNEQFF	TGTGCCAGCATCGCTCGCGACGATTACAATGAGCAGTTCTTC
TRBD1	TRBV28	many	TRBJ2-7	CASSPPGQGEKQYF	TGTGCCAGCAGTCCACCGGGACAGGGTGAGAAGCAGTACTTC
TRBD1	TRBV12-3/TRBV12-4	many	TRBJ1-5	CASSTTNPGQGNQPQHF	TGTGCCAGCAGTACAACTAATCCGGGACAGGGGAATCAGCCCCAGCATTTT
.	TRBV4-3	.	TRBJ2-1	CASSQEGREGIDEQFF	TGCGCCAGCAGCCAAGAGGGGCGGGAAGGTATCGATGAGCAGTTCTTC
.	TRBV27	many	TRBJ2-7	CASRARTGTGDEQYF	TGTGCCAGCAGAGCTCGAACAGGGACCGGGGACGAGCAGTACTTC
TRBD1	TRBV7-9	few	TRBJ1-1	CASSLLQGGTEAFF	TGTGCCAGCAGCTTACTACAGGGGGGCACTGAAGCTTTCTTT
TRBD1	TRBV13	few	TRBJ2-7	CASSLLGQGSFEQYF	TGTGCCAGCAGCTTATTAGGACAGGGCTCTTTCGAGCAGTACTTC
.	TRBV12-3/TRBV12-4	many	TRBJ2-5	CASSLGIGRDFRETQYF	TGTGCCAGCAGTTTAGGAATAGGAAGGGACTTCCGAGAGACCCAGTACTTC
TRBD2	TRBV6-4	.	TRBJ2-3	CASSPSSGSRADTQYF	TGTGCCAGCAGTCCCTCCAGCGGGAGTCGGGCAGATACGCAGTATTTT
.	TRBV4-2	many	TRBJ2-7	CASSQDTATEQYF	TGTGCCAGCAGCCAAGATACCGCGACCGAGCAGTACTTC
.	TRBV10-1	few	TRBJ2-3	CASKAGGTDTQYF	TGCGCCAGCAAGGCCGGCGGAACAGATACGCAGTATTTT
.	TRBV7-9	many	TRBJ1-2	CASSPTGENYGYTF	TGTGCCAGCAGCCCGACCGGGGAGAACTATGGCTACACCTTC
.	TRBV4-2	many	TRBJ2-1	CASSQEWQNNEQFF	TGTGCCAGCAGCCAAGAGTGGCAGAACAATGAGCAGTTCTTC
TRBD2	TRBV14	.	TRBJ2-3	CASSQWAGLAGADTQYF	TGTGCCAGCAGCCAATGGGCGGGACTAGCGGGAGCCGATACGCAGTATTTT
TRBD2	TRBV5-1	many	TRBJ2-5	CASSLGLATSGSGETQYF	TGCGCCAGCAGCTTGGGTTTGGCGACTAGCGGGAGCGGCGAGACCCAGTACTTC
.	TRBV2	many	TRBJ2-7	CASSEDRKFSYEQYF	TGTGCCAGCAGTGAGGACAGAAAGTTCTCCTACGAGCAGTACTTC
.	TRBV19	.	TRBJ1-4	CASSIVGVRIEKLFF	TGTGCCAGTAGTATAGTAGGAGTAAGGATAGAAAAACTGTTTTTT
.	TRBV7-2	many	TRBJ2-7	CASAQQGRYEQYF	TGTGCCAGCGCCCAGCAGGGTCGCTACGAGCAGTACTTC
.	TRBV2	few	TRBJ2-4	CASTGGNIQYF	TGTGCCAGCACCGGGGGAAACATTCAGTACTTC
.	TRBV29-1	many	TRBJ1-3	CSVEDGGNGNTIYF	TGCAGCGTTGAAGATGGGGGTAATGGAAACACCATATATTTT
TRBD2	TRBV2	.	TRBJ2-7	CASSPKGLAGSNEQYF	TGTGCCAGCAGTCCAAAGGGACTAGCCGGCTCGAACGAGCAGTACTTC
.	TRBV5-1	many	TRBJ2-7	CASSLQGYEQYF	TGCGCCAGCAGCTTGCAGGGGTACGAGCAGTACTTC
.	TRBV29-1	many	TRBJ2-6	CSVLPPPSSGANVLTF	TGCAGCGTTCTACCCCCCCCCAGCTCTGGGGCCAACGTCCTGACTTTC
TRBD2	TRBV2	many	TRBJ2-4	CASSERLAENIQYF	TGTGCCAGCAGTGAACGCCTAGCGGAAAACATTCAGTACTTC
.	TRBV9	many	TRBJ2-2	CASSVDLGDTGELFF	TGTGCCAGCAGCGTGGACTTGGGGGACACCGGGGAGCTGTTTTTT
TRBD2	TRBV20-1	many	TRBJ2-1	CRADSGTSYNEQFF	TGCAGGGCGGATAGCGGGACCTCCTACAATGAGCAGTTCTTC
.	TRBV7-2	many	TRBJ2-5	CASSLARASETQYF	TGTGCCAGCAGCTTGGCCAGGGCGAGCGAGACCCAGTACTTC
.	TRBV25-1	.	TRBJ1-4	CASSDGVSEPTNEKLFF	TGTGCCAGCAGTGATGGGGTCTCGGAACCAACTAATGAAAAACTGTTTTTT
.	TRBV28	many	TRBJ2-1	CASSFGGRYNEQFF	TGTGCCAGCAGTTTCGGCGGGCGGTACAATGAGCAGTTCTTC